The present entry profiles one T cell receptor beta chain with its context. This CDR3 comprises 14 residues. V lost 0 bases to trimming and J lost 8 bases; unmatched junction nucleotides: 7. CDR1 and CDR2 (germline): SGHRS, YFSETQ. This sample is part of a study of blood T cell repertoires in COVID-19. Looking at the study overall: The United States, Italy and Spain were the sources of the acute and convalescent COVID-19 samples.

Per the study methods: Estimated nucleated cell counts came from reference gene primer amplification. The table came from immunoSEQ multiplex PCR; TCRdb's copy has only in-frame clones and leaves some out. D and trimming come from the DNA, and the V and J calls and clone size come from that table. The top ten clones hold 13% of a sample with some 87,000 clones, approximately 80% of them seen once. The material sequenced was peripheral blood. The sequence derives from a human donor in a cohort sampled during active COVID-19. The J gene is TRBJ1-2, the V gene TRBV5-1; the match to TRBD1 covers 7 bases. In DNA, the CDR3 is TGCGCCAGCAGCTTGGTCAGGGGGATGGGAGGCTACACCTTC. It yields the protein CASSLVRGMGGYTF.